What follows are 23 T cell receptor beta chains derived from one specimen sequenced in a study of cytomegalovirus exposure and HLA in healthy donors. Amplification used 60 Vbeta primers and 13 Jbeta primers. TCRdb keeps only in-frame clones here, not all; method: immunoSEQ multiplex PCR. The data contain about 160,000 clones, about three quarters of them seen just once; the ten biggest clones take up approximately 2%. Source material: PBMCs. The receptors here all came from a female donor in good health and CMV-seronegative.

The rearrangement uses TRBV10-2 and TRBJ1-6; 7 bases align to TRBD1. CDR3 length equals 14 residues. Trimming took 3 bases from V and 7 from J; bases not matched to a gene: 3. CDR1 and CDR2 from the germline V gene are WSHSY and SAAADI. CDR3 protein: CASSDPDRNSPLHF. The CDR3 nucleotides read TGCGCCAGCAGTGACCCGGACAGGAATTCACCCCTCCACTTT.

The CDR3 spells CASSVAGVAYEQYF. In DNA form, the CDR3 reads TGTGCCAGCAGTGTCGCAGGGGTGGCCTACGAGCAGTACTTC. The chain carries TRBV27 and TRBJ2-7; D may be TRBD1 (6 bases). This CDR3 has 14 amino acids. Germline CDR1 MNHEY, CDR2 SMNVEV (reference sequence). Trimming took off 5 bases at V and 2 bases at J, with 13 bases between the two ends.

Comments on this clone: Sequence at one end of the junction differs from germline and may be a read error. Here the CDR3 DNA reads TGTGTCAGCAGCGAGGGACAGAACTATGGCTACACCTTC. Its translation: CVSSEGQNYGYTF. The genes are TRBV7-2 and TRBJ1-2, with 7 positions matching TRBD1. The CDR3 has 13 residues. Germline V gives CDR1 SGHTA, CDR2 FQGNSA.

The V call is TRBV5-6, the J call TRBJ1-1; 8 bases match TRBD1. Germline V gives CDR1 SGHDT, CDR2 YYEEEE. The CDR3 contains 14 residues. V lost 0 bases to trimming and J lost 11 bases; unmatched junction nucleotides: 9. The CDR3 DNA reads TGTGCCAGCAGCTTGGCGCCAGGGGGCGCTGCGGCTTTCTTT. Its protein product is CASSLAPGGAAAFF.

The DNA for the CDR3 is TGTGCCAGCAGTAGGGACAGGAGCTCCTACGAGCAGTACTTC. Residues: CASSRDRSSYEQYF. The chain employs TRBV6-6 and TRBJ2-7; 8 bases map to TRBD1. The V gene's germline CDR1 is MNHNY and CDR2 SVGAGI (reference sequence). Trimming at V came to 5 bases and at J to 0 bases, leaving 3 bases not matched to a gene. The CDR3 loop spans 14 amino acids.

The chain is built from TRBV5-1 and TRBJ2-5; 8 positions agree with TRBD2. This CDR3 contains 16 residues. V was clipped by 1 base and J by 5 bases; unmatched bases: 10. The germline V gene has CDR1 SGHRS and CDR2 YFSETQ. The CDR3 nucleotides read TGCGCCAGCAGCTTGAACTCGGCGGGGGGCGCGGAGACCCAGTACTTC. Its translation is CASSLNSAGGAETQYF.

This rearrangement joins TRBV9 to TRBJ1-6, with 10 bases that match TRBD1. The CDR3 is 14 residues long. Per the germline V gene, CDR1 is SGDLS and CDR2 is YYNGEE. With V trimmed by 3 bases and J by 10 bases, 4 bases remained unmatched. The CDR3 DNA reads TGTGCCAGCAGCGCTGACAGGGGGCTGTCACCCCTCCACTTT. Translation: CASSADRGLSPLHF.

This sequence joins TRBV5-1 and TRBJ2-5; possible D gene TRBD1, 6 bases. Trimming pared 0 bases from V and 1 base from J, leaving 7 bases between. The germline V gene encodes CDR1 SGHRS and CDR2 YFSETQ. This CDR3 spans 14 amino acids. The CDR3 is CASSLGQAQETQYF. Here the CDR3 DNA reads TGCGCCAGCAGCTTGGGACAGGCCCAAGAGACCCAGTACTTC.

CDR3 in amino acids: CASSLGGQTYEQYF. The CDR3 bases are TGTGCCAGCAGTTTAGGGGGACAGACCTACGAGCAGTACTTC. The chain carries TRBV27 and TRBJ2-7; TRBD1 agrees at 7 bases. The CDR3 extends over 14 amino acids. V was pared by 2 bases and J by 2 bases, with 3 bases of the junction left unmatched. Germline V gene data show CDR1 as MNHEY and CDR2 as SMNVEV (reference sequence).

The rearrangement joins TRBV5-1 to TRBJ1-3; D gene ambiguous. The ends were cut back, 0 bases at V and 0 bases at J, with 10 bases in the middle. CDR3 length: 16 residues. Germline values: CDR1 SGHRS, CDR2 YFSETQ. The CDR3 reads CASSLAPPDSGNTIYF. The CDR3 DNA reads TGCGCCAGCAGCTTGGCCCCCCCAGACTCTGGAAACACCATATATTTT.

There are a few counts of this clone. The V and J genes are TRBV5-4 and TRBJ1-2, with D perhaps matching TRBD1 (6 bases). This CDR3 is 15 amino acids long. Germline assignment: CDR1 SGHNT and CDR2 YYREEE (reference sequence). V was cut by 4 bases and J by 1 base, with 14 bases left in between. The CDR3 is CASSAPTGSNYGYTF. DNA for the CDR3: TGTGCCAGCAGCGCCCCAACAGGGAGTAACTATGGCTACACCTTC. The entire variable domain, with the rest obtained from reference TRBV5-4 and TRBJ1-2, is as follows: ETGVTQSPTHLIKTRGQQVTLRCSSQSGHNTVSWYQQALGQGPQFIFQYYREEENGRGNFPPRFSGLQFPNYSSELNVNALELDDSALYLCASSAPTGSNYGYTFGSGTRLTVV.

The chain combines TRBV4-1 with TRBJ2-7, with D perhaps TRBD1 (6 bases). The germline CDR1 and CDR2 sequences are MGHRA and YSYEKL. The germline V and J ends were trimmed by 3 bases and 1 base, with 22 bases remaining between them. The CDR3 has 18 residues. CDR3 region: CASSQEPVPQGTSYEQYF. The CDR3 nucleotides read TGCGCCAGCAGCCAGGAGCCGGTCCCTCAGGGGACGTCCTACGAGCAGTACTTC.

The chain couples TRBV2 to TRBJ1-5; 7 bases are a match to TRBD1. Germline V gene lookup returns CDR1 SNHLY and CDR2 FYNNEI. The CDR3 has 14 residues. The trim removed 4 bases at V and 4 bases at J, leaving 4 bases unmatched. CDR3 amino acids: CASSGTGENQPQHF. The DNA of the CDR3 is TGTGCCAGCAGTGGGACAGGTGAAAATCAGCCCCAGCATTTT.

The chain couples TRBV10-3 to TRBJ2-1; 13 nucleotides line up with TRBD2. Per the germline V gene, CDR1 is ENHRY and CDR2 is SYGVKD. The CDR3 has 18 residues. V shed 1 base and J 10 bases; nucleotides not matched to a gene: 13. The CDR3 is CAISEWEASTSGRKEQFF. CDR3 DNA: TGTGCCATCAGTGAGTGGGAGGCTTCGACTAGCGGGAGGAAGGAGCAGTTCTTC.

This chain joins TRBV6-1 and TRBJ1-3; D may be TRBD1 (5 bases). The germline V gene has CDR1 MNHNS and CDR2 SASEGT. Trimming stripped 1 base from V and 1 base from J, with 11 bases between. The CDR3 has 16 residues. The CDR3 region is CASSEDQGVSGNTIYF. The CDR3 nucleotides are TGTGCCAGCAGTGAAGACCAGGGCGTTTCTGGAAACACCATATATTTT.

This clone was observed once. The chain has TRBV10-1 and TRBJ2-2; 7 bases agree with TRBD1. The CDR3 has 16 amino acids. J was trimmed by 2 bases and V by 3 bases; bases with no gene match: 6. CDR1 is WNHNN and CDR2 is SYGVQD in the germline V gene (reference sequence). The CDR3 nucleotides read TGCGCCAGCAGTGAAAGCAGGGGGATAAACACCGGGGAGCTGTTTTTT. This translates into CASSESRGINTGELFF.

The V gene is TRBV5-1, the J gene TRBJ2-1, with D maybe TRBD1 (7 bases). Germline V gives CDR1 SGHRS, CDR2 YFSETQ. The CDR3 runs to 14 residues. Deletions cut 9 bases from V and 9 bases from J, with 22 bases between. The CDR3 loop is CATGGGQLGGEQFF. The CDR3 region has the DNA TGCGCCACCGGAGGGGGACAGCTGGGCGGTGAGCAGTTCTTC.

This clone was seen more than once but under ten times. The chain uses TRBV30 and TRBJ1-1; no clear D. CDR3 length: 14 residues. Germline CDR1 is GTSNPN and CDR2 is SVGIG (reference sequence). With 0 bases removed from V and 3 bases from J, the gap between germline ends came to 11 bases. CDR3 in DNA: TGTGCCTGGAGTGTACCCCGGACTTACACTGAAGCTTTCTTT. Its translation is CAWSVPRTYTEAFF.

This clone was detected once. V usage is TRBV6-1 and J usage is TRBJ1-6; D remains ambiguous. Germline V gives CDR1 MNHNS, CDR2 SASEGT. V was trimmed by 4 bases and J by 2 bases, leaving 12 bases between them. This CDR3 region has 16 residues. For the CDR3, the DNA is TGTGCCAGCAGTGGAGACGGACTCACCTATAATTCACCCCTCCACTTT. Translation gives CASSGDGLTYNSPLHF.

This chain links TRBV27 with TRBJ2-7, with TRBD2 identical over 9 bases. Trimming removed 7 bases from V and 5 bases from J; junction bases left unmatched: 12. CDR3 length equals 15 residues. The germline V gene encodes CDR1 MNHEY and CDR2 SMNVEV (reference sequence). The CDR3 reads CASTSPGLAIHEQYF. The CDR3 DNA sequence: TGTGCCAGCACCTCTCCGGGACTAGCAATCCACGAGCAGTACTTC.

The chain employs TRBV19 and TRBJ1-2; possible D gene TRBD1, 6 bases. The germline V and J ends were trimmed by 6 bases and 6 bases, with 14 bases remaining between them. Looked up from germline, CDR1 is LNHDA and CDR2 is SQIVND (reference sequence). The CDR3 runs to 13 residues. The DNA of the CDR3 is TGTGCCAGTAGACCCAGGGGATCGGATGGCTACACCTTC. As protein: CASRPRGSDGYTF.

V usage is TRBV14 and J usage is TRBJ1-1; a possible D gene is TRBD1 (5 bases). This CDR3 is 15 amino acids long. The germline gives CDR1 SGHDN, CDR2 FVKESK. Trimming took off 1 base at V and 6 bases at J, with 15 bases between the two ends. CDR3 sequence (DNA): TGTGCCAGCAGCCAAGTGGGGTCCAGGGAAGCTGAAGCTTTCTTT. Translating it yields CASSQVGSREAEAFF.

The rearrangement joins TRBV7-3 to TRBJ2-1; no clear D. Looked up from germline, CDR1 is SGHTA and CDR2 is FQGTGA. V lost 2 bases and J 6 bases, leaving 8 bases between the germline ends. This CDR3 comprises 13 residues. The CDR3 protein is CASSLGTTNEQFF. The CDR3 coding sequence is TGTGCCAGCAGCTTAGGTACTACCAATGAGCAGTTCTTC.